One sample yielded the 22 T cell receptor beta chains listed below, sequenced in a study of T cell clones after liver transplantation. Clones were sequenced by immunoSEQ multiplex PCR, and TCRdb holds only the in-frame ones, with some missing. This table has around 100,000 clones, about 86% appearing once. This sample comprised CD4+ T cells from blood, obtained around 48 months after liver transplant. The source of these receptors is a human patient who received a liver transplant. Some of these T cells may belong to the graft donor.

This chain's CDR3 is CASSTQGARNFEQYF. The DNA for the CDR3 is TGTGCCAGTAGCACTCAGGGGGCGCGAAATTTCGAGCAGTACTTC. The chain joins TRBV19 to TRBJ2-7, with 8 bases fitting TRBD1. J gave up 6 bases and V 6 bases, and 13 bases lay outside the gene matches. The CDR3 loop spans 15 amino acids. Per germline, CDR1 LNHDA and CDR2 SQIVND (reference sequence).

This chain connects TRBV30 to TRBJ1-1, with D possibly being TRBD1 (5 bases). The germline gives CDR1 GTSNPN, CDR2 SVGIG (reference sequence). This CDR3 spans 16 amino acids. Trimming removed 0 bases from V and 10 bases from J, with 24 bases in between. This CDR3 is CAWSVHVTVTPPGAFF. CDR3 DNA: TGTGCCTGGAGTGTACATGTGACAGTAACCCCCCCGGGAGCTTTCTTT.

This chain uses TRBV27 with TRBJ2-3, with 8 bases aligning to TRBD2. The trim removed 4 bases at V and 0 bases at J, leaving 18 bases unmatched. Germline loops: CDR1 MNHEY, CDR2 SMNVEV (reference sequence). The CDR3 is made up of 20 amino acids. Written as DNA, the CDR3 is TGTGCCAGCAGTTCTTACCCCCCGGGACTAGTTGATTATAGCACAGATACGCAGTATTTT. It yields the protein CASSSYPPGLVDYSTDTQYF.

The CDR3 DNA reads TGTGCCAGCAGCTCTCTGGCGGGGGGATACAATGAGCAGTTCTTC. Protein sequence: CASSSLAGGYNEQFF. The genes are TRBV7-2 and TRBJ2-1; TRBD2 aligns across 8 bases. The junction had 6 bases not matched to a gene; V was cut back by 4 bases and J by 4 bases. CDR3 length equals 15 residues. The germline gives CDR1 SGHTA, CDR2 FQGNSA.

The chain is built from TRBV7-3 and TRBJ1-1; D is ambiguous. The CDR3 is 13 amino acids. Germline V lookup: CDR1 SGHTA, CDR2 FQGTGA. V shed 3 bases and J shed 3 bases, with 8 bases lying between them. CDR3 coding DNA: TGTGCCAGCAGCTTTGCCCTGGACACTGAAGCTTTCTTT. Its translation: CASSFALDTEAFF.

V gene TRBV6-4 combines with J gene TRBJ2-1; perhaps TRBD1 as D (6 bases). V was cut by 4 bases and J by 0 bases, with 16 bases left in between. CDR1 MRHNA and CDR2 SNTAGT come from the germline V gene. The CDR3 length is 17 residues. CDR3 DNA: TGTGCCAGCAGTGCGGGACAATTGGGAGCCTCCTACAATGAGCAGTTCTTC. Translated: CASSAGQLGASYNEQFF.

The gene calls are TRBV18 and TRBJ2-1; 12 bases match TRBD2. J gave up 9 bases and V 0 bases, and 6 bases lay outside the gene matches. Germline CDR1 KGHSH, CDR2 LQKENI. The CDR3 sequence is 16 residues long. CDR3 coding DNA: TGTGCCAGCTCACCACCCACTAGCGGGAGGACCGCTGAGCAGTTCTTC. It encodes CASSPPTSGRTAEQFF.

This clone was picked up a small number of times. Here the CDR3 reads CASKDKNYGYTF. CDR3 DNA sequence: TGTGCCAGCAAAGACAAGAACTATGGCTACACCTTC. V usage is TRBV7-3 and J usage is TRBJ1-2; D remains ambiguous. Germline loops: CDR1 SGHTA, CDR2 FQGTGA. The CDR3 is 12 residues long. V lost 7 bases and J 2 bases, leaving 8 bases between the germline ends.

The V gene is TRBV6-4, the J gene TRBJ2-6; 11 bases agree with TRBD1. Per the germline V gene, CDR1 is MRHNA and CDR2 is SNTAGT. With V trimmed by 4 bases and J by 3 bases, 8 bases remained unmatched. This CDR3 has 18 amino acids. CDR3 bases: TGTGCCAGCAGTGGGAGGTGGGACAGGGGGATTGGGGCCAACGTCCTGACTTTC. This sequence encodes CASSGRWDRGIGANVLTF.

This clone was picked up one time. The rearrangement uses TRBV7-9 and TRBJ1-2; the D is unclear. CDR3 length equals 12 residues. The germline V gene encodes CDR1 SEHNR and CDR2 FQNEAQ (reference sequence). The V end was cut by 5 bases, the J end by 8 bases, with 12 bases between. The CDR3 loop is CASSPPGSGYTF. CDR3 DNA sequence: TGTGCCAGCAGCCCACCGGGGTCGGGCTACACCTTC.

The CDR3 is CASSLAQGSNEQYF. CDR3 sequence (DNA): TGCGCCAGCAGCTTGGCCCAGGGGTCGAACGAGCAGTACTTC. V is TRBV5-1 and J is TRBJ2-7; TRBD1 might be the D (6 bases). V was cut by 0 bases and J by 5 bases, with 12 bases left in between. This CDR3 region has 14 residues. The germline CDR1 and CDR2 sequences are SGHRS and YFSETQ.

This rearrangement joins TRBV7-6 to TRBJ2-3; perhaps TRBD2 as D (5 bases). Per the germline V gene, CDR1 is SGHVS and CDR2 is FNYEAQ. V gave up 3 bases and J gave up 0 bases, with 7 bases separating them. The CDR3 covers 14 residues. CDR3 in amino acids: CASSFGGSTDTQYF. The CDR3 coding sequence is TGTGCCAGCAGCTTCGGCGGGAGCACAGATACGCAGTATTTT.

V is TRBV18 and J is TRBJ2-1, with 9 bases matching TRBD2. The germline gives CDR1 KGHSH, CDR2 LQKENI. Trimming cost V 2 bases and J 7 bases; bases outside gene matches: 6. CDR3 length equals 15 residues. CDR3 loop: CASSPWRGGQNEQFF. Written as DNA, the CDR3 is TGTGCCAGCTCACCATGGCGGGGGGGTCAGAATGAGCAGTTCTTC.

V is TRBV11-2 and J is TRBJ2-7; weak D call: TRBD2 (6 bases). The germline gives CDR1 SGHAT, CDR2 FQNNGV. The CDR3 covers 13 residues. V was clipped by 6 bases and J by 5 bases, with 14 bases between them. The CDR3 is CASRRIAENEQYF. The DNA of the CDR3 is TGTGCCAGCAGGAGGATAGCGGAGAACGAGCAGTACTTC.

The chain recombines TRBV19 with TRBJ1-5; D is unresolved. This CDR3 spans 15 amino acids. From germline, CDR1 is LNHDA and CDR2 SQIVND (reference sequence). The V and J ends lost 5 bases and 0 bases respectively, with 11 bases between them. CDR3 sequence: CASSRGGASNQPQHF. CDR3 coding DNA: TGTGCCAGTAGTCGGGGTGGAGCTAGCAATCAGCCCCAGCATTTT. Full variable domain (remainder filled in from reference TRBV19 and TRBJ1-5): DGGITQSPKYLFRKEGQNVTLSCEQNLNHDAMYWYRQDPGQGLRLIYYSQIVNDFQKGDIAEGYSVSREKKESFPLTVTSAQKNPTAFYLCASSRGGASNQPQHFGDGTRLSIL.

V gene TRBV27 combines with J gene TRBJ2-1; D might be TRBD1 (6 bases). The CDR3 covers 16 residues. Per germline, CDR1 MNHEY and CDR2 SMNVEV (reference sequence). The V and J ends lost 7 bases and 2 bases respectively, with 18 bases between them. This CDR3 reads CASTTTGWGAYNEQFF. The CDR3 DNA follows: TGTGCCAGCACCACGACAGGATGGGGCGCCTACAATGAGCAGTTCTTC.

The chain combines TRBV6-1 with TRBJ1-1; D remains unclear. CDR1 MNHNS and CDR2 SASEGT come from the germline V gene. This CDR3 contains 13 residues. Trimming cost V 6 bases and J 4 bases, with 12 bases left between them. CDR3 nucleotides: TGTGCCAGCAGAGAGAGGCGGCGCACTGAAGCTTTCTTT. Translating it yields CASRERRRTEAFF.

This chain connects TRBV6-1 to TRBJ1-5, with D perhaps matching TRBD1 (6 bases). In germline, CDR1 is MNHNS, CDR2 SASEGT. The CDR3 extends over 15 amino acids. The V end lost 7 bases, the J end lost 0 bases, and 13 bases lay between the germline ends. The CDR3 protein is CASTPLGHSNQPQHF. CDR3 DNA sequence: TGTGCCAGCACCCCTTTGGGACATAGCAATCAGCCCCAGCATTTT.

The CDR3 nucleotides are TGTGCCAGCAGCCTGAAATCCCGGGACAGGGGGGGCAGGCAGGCCGAAAAACTGTTTTTT. As protein: CASSLKSRDRGGRQAEKLFF. The chain couples TRBV7-8 to TRBJ1-4; 11 bases match TRBD1. The J segment lost 8 bases and the V segment lost 5 bases, leaving 22 bases of the junction unmatched. CDR3 length equals 20 residues. CDR1 is SGHVS and CDR2 is FQNEAQ in the germline V gene.

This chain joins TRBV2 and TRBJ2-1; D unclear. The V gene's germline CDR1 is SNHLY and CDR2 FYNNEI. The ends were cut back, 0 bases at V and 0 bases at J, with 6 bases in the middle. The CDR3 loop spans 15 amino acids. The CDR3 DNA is TGTGCCAGCAGTGAAGCGCGGCCCTCCTACAATGAGCAGTTCTTC. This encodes CASSEARPSYNEQFF.

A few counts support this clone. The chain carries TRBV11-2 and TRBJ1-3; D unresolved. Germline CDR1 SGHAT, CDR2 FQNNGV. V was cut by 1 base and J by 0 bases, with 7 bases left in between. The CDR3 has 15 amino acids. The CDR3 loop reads CASSLARYSGNTIYF. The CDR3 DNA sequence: TGTGCCAGCAGCTTAGCCCGGTACTCTGGAAACACCATATATTTT.

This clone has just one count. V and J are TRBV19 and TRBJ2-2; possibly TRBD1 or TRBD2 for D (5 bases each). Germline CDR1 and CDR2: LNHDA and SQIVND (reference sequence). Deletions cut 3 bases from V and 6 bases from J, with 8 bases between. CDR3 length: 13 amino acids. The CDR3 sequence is CASSMGRPGELFF. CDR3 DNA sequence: TGTGCCAGTAGTATGGGACGCCCCGGGGAGCTGTTTTTT.